Listed below are T cell receptor beta chains from one sample, sequenced in a study of blood T cell repertoires in COVID-19. Here immunoSEQ multiplex PCR was the method, and the copy in TCRdb shows in-frame clones only, minus some. The table has 190,000 or so clones, 86% seen once. The sample was peripheral blood. These receptors all stem from a woman between 65 and 79 years old with acute or convalescent COVID-19. CDR3s include the opening cysteine and the closing phenylalanine or tryptophan. A D gene is named only where the DNA matches it firmly. The size of a clone is reported for some rows only, either as once, few or many, or as a class for expanded clones.

v_gene: TRBV5-1; abundance: NA; d_gene: NA; j_gene: TRBJ2-2; CDR3nt: TGCGCCAGCAGCTTGGGGGGGCCCGGGGAGCTGTTTTTT; CDR3aa: CASSLGGPGELFF
v_gene: TRBV7-2; abundance: NA; d_gene: NA; j_gene: TRBJ2-1; CDR3nt: TGTGCCAGCAGCTCTACTCACAATGAGCAGTTCTTC; CDR3aa: CASSSTHNEQFF
v_gene: TRBV13; abundance: NA; d_gene: NA; j_gene: TRBJ2-7; CDR3nt: TGTGCCAGCAGCTTAAGAGAGGGTCTACGTGAGCAGTACTTC; CDR3aa: CASSLREGLREQYF
v_gene: TRBV7-2; abundance: NA; d_gene: NA; j_gene: TRBJ1-2; CDR3nt: TGTGCCAGCAGCCCTGCCCGGGGGAGTGGCTACACCTTC; CDR3aa: CASSPARGSGYTF
v_gene: TRBV19; abundance: NA; d_gene: TRBD1; j_gene: TRBJ2-1; CDR3nt: TGTGCCAGTAGTGTCCTCTATTCAGGGGGTACCACGGAGCAGTTCTTC; CDR3aa: CASSVLYSGGTTEQFF
v_gene: TRBV28; abundance: NA; d_gene: NA; j_gene: TRBJ2-1; CDR3nt: TGTGCCAGCAGTCCCCTCAGAAACAATGAGCAGTTCTTC; CDR3aa: CASSPLRNNEQFF
v_gene: TRBV6-5; abundance: few; d_gene: NA; j_gene: TRBJ1-6; CDR3nt: TGTGCCAGCACCGGACAGCTTTATAATTCACCCCTCCACTTT; CDR3aa: CASTGQLYNSPLHF
v_gene: TRBV7-9; abundance: NA; d_gene: NA; j_gene: TRBJ2-3; CDR3nt: TGTGCCAGCAGGTTGGGGGCCAAAGATACGCAGTATTTT; CDR3aa: CASRLGAKDTQYF
v_gene: TRBV5-1; abundance: once; d_gene: NA; j_gene: TRBJ2-7; CDR3nt: TGCGCCAGCAGCTATGGGGCAGGGCAGTCCTACGAGCAGTACTTC; CDR3aa: CASSYGAGQSYEQYF
v_gene: TRBV7-2; abundance: NA; d_gene: NA; j_gene: TRBJ2-3; CDR3nt: TGTGCCAGCAGCTCCCATCTAGCAGATACGCAGTATTTT; CDR3aa: CASSSHLADTQYF
v_gene: TRBV3-1/TRBV3-2; abundance: once; d_gene: NA; j_gene: TRBJ1-2; CDR3nt: TGTGCCAGCAGCCAACAGTATGGCTACACCTTC; CDR3aa: CASSQQYGYTF
v_gene: TRBV29-1; abundance: NA; d_gene: TRBD1; j_gene: TRBJ1-2; CDR3nt: TGCAGCGGCCAAACGGGACAGGGCTGGAATGGCTACACCTTC; CDR3aa: CSGQTGQGWNGYTF
v_gene: TRBV20-1; abundance: NA; d_gene: NA; j_gene: TRBJ2-2; CDR3nt: TGCAGTGCTGGGGGCGGCGGGGAGCTGTTTTTT; CDR3aa: CSAGGGGELFF
v_gene: TRBV5-1; abundance: NA; d_gene: TRBD1; j_gene: TRBJ1-1; CDR3nt: TGCGCCAGCAGAATGGGACAGGCGAACACTGAAGCTTTCTTT; CDR3aa: CASRMGQANTEAFF
v_gene: TRBV29-1; abundance: NA; d_gene: TRBD2; j_gene: TRBJ2-5; CDR3nt: TGCAGCGTTGGAAACCCTAGCGGGAGGGTCGAGACCCAGTACTTC; CDR3aa: CSVGNPSGRVETQYF
v_gene: TRBV20-1; abundance: NA; d_gene: NA; j_gene: TRBJ1-2; CDR3nt: TGCAGTGGGTCCGGGGGGGATGGCTACACCTTC; CDR3aa: CSGSGGDGYTF
v_gene: TRBV10-3; abundance: NA; d_gene: TRBD1; j_gene: TRBJ1-6; CDR3nt: TGTGCCATCAGTGAGTCGGCAGGGGGCCTTTCACCCCTCCACTTT; CDR3aa: CAISESAGGLSPLHF
v_gene: TRBV5-4; abundance: NA; d_gene: NA; j_gene: TRBJ2-5; CDR3nt: TGTGCCAGCAGCCTGGAGGCACAGGGGGGGGAAGAGACCCAGTACTTC; CDR3aa: CASSLEAQGGEETQYF
v_gene: TRBV6-5; abundance: NA; d_gene: NA; j_gene: TRBJ2-1; CDR3nt: TGTGCCAGCAGCGAGGGGGGGACTTACAATGAGCAGTTCTTC; CDR3aa: CASSEGGTYNEQFF
v_gene: TRBV10-3; abundance: NA; d_gene: NA; j_gene: TRBJ1-4; CDR3nt: TGTGCCATCAAGGGAGACAGGCGGAATGAAAAACTGTTTTTT; CDR3aa: CAIKGDRRNEKLFF
v_gene: TRBV7-2; abundance: NA; d_gene: NA; j_gene: TRBJ1-2; CDR3nt: TGTGCCAGCAGCCTCGGGAGGGAAGGAGGCTACACCTTC; CDR3aa: CASSLGREGGYTF
v_gene: TRBV27; abundance: NA; d_gene: NA; j_gene: TRBJ1-5; CDR3nt: TGTGCCAGCAGTTTACCCGGCGGGGCCCAGCATTTT; CDR3aa: CASSLPGGAQHF
v_gene: TRBV28; abundance: NA; d_gene: TRBD2; j_gene: TRBJ2-7; CDR3nt: TGTGCCAGCCAAACTCGACAGGGAAGACTAGCGGGAGTCCACGAGCAGTACTTC; CDR3aa: CASQTRQGRLAGVHEQYF
v_gene: TRBV7-2; abundance: NA; d_gene: NA; j_gene: TRBJ2-1; CDR3nt: TGTGCCAGGCGCAGATTAGCGGACCCGAACTCCTACAATGAGCAGTTCTTC; CDR3aa: CARRRLADPNSYNEQFF
v_gene: TRBV7-2; abundance: NA; d_gene: TRBD1; j_gene: TRBJ2-1; CDR3nt: TGTGCCAGCAGCTTAGACAGGGGCTTTTCCTACAATGAGCAGTTCTTC; CDR3aa: CASSLDRGFSYNEQFF
v_gene: TRBV19; abundance: NA; d_gene: NA; j_gene: TRBJ1-5; CDR3nt: TGTGCCAGTAGAACAGACGGGGTTGGCAATCAGCCCCAGCATTTT; CDR3aa: CASRTDGVGNQPQHF